This T cell receptor (beta chain) is drawn from a study of shared clonotypes between healthy human individuals. Study overall: The study enrolled a couple of women and three men aged 18 to 49. The study, taken as a whole, reports: The study generally estimated greater richness for naive than memory subsets.

V lost 4 bases, J lost 5 bases, and 2 bases stayed unmatched. Per germline, CDR1 SGDLS and CDR2 YYNGEE. The CDR3 sequence is 14 residues long. Division of CD4+ cells produced a CD45RA+ naive subset and a CD45RA-negative memory subset. On this clone itself: Its target is not known.

Profiling relied on immunoSEQ multiplex PCR, and the TCRdb table lists in-frame clones only, not all of them. This table holds roughly 2,500,000 clones, over 85% found once. This clonotype originated in a man between 18 and 29 years old in good health. Some clones in this sample may be carry-over from other donors' samples. The sample comprised naive CD4+ T cells from PBMCs. Subset defined: CD45RA+ positively selected. This chain uses TRBV9 with TRBJ2-7, with 14 bases that match TRBD2. This chain's CDR3 is CASSPGLAGDEQYF. The CDR3, as DNA: TGTGCCAGCAGCCCGGGACTAGCGGGAGACGAGCAGTACTTC.